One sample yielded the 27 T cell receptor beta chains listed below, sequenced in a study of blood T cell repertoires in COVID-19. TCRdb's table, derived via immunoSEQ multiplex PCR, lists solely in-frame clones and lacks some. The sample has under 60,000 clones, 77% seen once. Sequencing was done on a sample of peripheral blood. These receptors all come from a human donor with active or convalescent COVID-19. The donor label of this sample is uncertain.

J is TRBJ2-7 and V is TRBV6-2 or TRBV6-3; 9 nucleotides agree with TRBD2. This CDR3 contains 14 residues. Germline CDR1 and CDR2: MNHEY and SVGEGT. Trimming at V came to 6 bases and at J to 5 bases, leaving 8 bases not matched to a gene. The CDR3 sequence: CASSNSGGNDEQYF. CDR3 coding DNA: TGTGCCAGCAGCAATAGCGGGGGCAACGACGAGCAGTACTTC.

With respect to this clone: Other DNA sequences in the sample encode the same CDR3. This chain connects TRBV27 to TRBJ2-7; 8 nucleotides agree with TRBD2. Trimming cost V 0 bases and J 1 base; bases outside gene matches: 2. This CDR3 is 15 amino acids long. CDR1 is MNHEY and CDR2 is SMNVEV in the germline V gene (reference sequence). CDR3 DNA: TGTGCCAGCAGTTTATCTTTAGCGGGGTCCTACGAGCAGTACTTC. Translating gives CASSLSLAGSYEQYF.

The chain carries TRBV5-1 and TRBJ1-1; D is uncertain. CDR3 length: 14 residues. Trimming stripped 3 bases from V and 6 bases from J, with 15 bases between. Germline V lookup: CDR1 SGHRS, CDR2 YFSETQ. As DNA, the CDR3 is TGCGCCAGCAGCTCAACCCTTGCTCAGTCTGAAGCTTTCTTT. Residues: CASSSTLAQSEAFF.

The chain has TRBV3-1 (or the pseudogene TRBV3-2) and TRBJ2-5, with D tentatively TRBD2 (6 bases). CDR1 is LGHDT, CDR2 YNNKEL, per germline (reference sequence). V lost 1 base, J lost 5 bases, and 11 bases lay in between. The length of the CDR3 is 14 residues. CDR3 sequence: CASSQVCREETQYF. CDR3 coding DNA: TGTGCCAGCAGCCAAGTGTGCCGGGAGGAGACCCAGTACTTC.

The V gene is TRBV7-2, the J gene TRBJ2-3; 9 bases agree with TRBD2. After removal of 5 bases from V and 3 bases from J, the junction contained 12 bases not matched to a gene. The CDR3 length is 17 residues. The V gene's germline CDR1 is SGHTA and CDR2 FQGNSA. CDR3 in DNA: TGTGCCAGCAGCCAGCTCTGGTTAGCGGGAGTTACAGATACGCAGTATTTT. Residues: CASSQLWLAGVTDTQYF.

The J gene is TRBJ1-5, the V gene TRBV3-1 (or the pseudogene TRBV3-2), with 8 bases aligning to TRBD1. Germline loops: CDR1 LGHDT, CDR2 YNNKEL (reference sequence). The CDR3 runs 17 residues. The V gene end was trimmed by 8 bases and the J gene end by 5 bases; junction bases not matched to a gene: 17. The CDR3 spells CASSSRGPGGPYQPQHF. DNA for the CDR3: TGTGCCAGCTCTTCCCGAGGCCCAGGGGGCCCCTATCAGCCCCAGCATTTT.

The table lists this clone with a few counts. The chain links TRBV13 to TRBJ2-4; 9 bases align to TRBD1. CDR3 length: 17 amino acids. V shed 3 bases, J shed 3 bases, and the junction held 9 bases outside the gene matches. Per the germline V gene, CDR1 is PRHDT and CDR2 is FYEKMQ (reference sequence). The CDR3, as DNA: TGTGCCAGCAGCTTCCTCTCACAGGGGGCTAACAAAAACATTCAGTACTTC. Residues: CASSFLSQGANKNIQYF.

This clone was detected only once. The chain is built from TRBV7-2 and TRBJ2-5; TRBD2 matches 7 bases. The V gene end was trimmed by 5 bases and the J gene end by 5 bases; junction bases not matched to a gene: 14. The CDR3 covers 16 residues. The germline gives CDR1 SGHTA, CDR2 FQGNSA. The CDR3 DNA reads TGTGCCAGCAGCCCCGTAAGTCGGCTTAGCGGGGAGACCCAGTACTTC. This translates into CASSPVSRLSGETQYF.

CDR3 coding DNA: TGTGCCAGCAGCCAGGGCGGGAGTATGCAGACCCAGTACTTC. The encoded protein is CASSQGGSMQTQYF. This chain connects TRBV4-2 to TRBJ2-5; TRBD2 matches 7 bases. CDR1 LGHNA and CDR2 YNFKEQ come from the germline V gene. The CDR3 contains 14 residues. The V segment lost 3 bases and the J segment 6 bases; nucleotides outside the gene matches: 7.

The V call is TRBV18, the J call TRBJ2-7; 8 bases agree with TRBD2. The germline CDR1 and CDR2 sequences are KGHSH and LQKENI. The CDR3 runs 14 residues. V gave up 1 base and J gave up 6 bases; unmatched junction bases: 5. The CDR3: CASSPQRETREQYF. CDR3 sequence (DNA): TGTGCCAGCTCACCACAGCGGGAGACTCGCGAGCAGTACTTC.

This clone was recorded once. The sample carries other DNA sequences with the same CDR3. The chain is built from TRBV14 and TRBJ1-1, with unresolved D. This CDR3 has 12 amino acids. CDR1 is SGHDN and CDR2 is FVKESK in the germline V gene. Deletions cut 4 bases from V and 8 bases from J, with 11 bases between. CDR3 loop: CASSRGGGEAFF. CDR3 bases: TGTGCCAGCAGCCGTGGCGGCGGGGAAGCTTTCTTT.

The chain's CDR3 is CASSLFGLAADNEQFF. CDR3 in DNA: TGTGCCAGCAGCTTATTCGGCCTAGCGGCCGACAATGAGCAGTTCTTC. The chain links TRBV7-6 to TRBJ2-1; TRBD2 matches at 7 bases. From germline, CDR1 is SGHVS and CDR2 FNYEAQ. This CDR3 is built from 16 residues. V gave up 2 bases and J gave up 5 bases; unmatched junction bases: 9.

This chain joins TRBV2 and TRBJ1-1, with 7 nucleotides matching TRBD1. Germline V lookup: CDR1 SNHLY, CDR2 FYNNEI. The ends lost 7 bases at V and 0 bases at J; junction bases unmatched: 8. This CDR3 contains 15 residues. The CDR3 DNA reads TGTGCCAGCACGGGGGACAGTGGCTTGAACACTGAAGCTTTCTTT. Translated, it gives CASTGDSGLNTEAFF.

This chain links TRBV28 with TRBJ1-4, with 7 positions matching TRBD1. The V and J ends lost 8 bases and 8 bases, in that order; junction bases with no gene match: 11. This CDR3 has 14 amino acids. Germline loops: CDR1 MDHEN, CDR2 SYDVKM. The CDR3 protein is CASRSRGLREKLFF. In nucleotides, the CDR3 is TGTGCCAGCCGATCTAGGGGGCTACGAGAAAAACTGTTTTTT.

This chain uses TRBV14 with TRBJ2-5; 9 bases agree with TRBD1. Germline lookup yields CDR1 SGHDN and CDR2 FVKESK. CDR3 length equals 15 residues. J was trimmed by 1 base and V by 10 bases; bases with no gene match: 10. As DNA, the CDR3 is TGTGCCAAGTTTACAGGGGGCTTTCCCCAAGAGACCCAGTACTTC. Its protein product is CAKFTGGFPQETQYF.

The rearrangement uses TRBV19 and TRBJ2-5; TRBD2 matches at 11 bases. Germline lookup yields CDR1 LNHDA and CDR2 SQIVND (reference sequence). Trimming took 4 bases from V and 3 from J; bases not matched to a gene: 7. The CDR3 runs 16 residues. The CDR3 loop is CASSKASGRRKETQYF. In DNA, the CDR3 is TGTGCCAGTAGTAAGGCTAGCGGGAGGAGGAAAGAGACCCAGTACTTC.

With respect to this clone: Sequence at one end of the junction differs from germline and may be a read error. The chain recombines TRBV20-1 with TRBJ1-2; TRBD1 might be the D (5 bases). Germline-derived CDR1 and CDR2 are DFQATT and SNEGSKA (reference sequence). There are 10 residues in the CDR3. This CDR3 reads CSAGGDENAF. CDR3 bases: TGCAGTGCCGGGGGGGATGAGAACGCCTTC.

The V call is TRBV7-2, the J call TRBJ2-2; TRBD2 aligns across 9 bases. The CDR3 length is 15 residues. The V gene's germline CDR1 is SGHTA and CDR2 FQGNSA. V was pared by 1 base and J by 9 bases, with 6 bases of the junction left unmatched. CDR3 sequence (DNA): TGTGCCAGCAGCTTAGGGTCTAGCGGGAAACGGGAGCTGTTTTTT. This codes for CASSLGSSGKRELFF. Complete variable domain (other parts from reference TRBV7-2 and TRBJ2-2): GAGVSQSPSNKVTEKGKDVELRCDPISGHTALYWYRQSLGQGLEFLIYFQGNSAPDKSGLPSDRFSAERTGGSVSTLTIQRTQQEDSAVYLCASSLGSSGKRELFFGEGSRLTVL.

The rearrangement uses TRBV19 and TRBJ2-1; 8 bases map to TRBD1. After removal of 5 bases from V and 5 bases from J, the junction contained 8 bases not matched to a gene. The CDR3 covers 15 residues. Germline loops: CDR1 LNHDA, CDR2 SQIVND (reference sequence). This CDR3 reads CASSVPGQENNEQFF. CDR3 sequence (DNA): TGTGCCAGTAGTGTACCGGGACAGGAGAACAATGAGCAGTTCTTC. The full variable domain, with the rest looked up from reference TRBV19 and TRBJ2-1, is DGGITQSPKYLFRKEGQNVTLSCEQNLNHDAMYWYRQDPGQGLRLIYYSQIVNDFQKGDIAEGYSVSREKKESFPLTVTSAQKNPTAFYLCASSVPGQENNEQFFGPGTRLTVL.

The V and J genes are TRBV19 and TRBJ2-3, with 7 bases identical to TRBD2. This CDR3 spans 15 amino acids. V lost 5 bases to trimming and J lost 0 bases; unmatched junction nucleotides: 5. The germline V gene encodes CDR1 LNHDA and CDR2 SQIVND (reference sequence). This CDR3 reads CASSAGLLSTDTQYF. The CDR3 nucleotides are TGTGCCAGTAGTGCGGGACTACTAAGCACAGATACGCAGTATTTT. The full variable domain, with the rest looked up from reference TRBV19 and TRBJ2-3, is DGGITQSPKYLFRKEGQNVTLSCEQNLNHDAMYWYRQDPGQGLRLIYYSQIVNDFQKGDIAEGYSVSREKKESFPLTVTSAQKNPTAFYLCASSAGLLSTDTQYFGPGTRLTVL.

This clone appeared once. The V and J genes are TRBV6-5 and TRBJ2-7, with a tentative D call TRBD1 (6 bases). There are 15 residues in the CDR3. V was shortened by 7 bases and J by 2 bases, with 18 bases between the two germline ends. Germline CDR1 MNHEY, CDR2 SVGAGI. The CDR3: CASIHHDRRPYEQYF. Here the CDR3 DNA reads TGTGCCAGCATCCACCACGACAGGCGACCCTACGAGCAGTACTTC.

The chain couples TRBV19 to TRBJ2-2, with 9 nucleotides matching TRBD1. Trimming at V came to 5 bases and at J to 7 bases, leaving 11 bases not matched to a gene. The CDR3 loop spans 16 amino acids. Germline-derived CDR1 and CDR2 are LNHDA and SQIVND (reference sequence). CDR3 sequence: CASSFLPGQGGGELFF. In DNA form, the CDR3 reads TGTGCCAGTAGTTTTCTTCCGGGACAGGGAGGCGGGGAGCTGTTTTTT.

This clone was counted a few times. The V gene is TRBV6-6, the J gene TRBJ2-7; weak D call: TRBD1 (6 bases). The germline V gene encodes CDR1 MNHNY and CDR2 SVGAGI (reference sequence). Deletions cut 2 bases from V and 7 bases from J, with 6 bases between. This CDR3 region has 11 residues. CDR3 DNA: TGTGCCAGCAGTTACAGGGGGGAGCAGTACTTC. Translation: CASSYRGEQYF.

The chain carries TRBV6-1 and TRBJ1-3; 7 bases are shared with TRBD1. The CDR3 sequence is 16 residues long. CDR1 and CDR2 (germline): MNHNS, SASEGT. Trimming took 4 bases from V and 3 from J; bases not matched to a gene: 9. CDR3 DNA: TGTGCCAGCAGTGGGCGACAGGGATCGGGTGGAAACACCATATATTTT. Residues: CASSGRQGSGGNTIYF.

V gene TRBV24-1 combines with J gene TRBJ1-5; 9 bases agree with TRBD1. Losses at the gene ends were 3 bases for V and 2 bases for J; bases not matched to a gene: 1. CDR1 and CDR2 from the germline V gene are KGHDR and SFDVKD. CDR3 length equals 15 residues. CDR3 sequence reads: CATSDGTGRNQPQHF. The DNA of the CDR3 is TGTGCCACCAGTGATGGGACAGGGCGCAATCAGCCCCAGCATTTT.

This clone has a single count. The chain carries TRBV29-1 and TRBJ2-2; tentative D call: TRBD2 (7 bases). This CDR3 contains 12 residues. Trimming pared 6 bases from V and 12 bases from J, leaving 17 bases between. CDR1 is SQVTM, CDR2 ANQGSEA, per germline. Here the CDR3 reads CSVRIGGGKLFF. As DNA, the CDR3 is TGCAGCGTCCGCATAGGGGGGGGGAAGCTGTTTTTT.

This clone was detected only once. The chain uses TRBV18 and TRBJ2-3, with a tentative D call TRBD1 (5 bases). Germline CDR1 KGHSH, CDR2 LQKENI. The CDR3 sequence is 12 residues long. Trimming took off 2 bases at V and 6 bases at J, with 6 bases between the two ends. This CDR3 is CASSPNRDTQYF. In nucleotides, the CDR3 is TGTGCCAGCTCACCAAACAGGGATACGCAGTATTTT.